A selection of T cell receptor beta chains follows, all from one sample in a study of CD8 T cells in ankylosing spondylitis. Each CDR3 protein gets one entry after TCRdb re-called the 5' RACE reads with MiXCR. The table shows roughly 180,000 distinct CDR3 sequences, with roughly 12% occurring only once. Input material: blood, either unsorted or a sorted T cell fraction (not recorded which). The receptors derive from a male donor with ankylosing spondylitis or in good health (not recorded which). The CDR3 runs from the conserved cysteine through the conserved F or W. D genes are given only for firm matches. Some rows have no size entry. The others give once, few or many, or a class for an expanded clone.

21	TRBV7-2	.	.	TRBJ2-7	TGTGCCAGCAGCTTAGCCTCAGGTGATGTGTCTTGGACCCCCAGGCCATACGAGCAGTACTTC	CASSLASGDVSWTPRPYEQYF
14	TRBV7-2	few	TRBD1	TRBJ2-7	TGTGCCAGCAGCTCGTACAGGGGTGCCTACGAGCAGTACTTC	CASSSYRGAYEQYF
14	TRBV5-1	.	.	TRBJ1-1	TGCGCCAGCAGCTTGGGCGGAGGGGAGCCTGAAGCTTTCTTT	CASSLGGGEPEAFF
10	TRBV2	.	.	TRBJ2-7	TGTGCCAGCGAGGGCTACGAGCAGTACTTC	CASEGYEQYF
15	TRBV6-4	many	TRBD2	TRBJ2-2	TGTGCCAGCAGCCTGGGACTAGCCAGCACCGGGGAGCTGTTTTTT	CASSLGLASTGELFF
19	TRBV7-6	few	TRBD2	TRBJ2-2	TGTGCCAGCAGCCCTGGACTTCGCGGGGGACCTATATACACCGGGGAGCTGTTTTTT	CASSPGLRGGPIYTGELFF
12	TRBV12-3/TRBV12-4	.	.	TRBJ1-4	TGTGCCAGCAGTACTGGAGGTGAAAAACTGTTTTTT	CASSTGGEKLFF
15	TRBV7-8	few	.	TRBJ2-1	TGTGCCAGCACCACAGGGTTTGCGGCCTACAATGAGCAGTTCTTC	CASTTGFAAYNEQFF
15	TRBV9	.	TRBD2	TRBJ2-7	TGTGCCAGCAGCGTGGCCAGCGGGGGGGCCTACGAGCAGTATTTC	CASSVASGGAYEQYF
15	TRBV7-7	.	.	TRBJ2-5	TGTGCCAGCAGCTTAGGTCTCAGGGGCGCAGAGACCCAGTACTTC	CASSLGLRGAETQYF
16	TRBV6-2/TRBV6-3	few	.	TRBJ2-7	TGTGCCAGCAGTTACTCTGACAGGAGCGGGTTCTACGAGCAGTACTTC	CASSYSDRSGFYEQYF
20	TRBV19	.	TRBD2	TRBJ2-1	TGTGCCAGTAGTTACTCTCCGGGACTAGCGGGGAATAACCCCTACAATGAGCAGTTCTTC	CASSYSPGLAGNNPYNEQFF
14	TRBV12-5	.	.	TRBJ1-1	TGTGCTAGTGGTTTGGTGCCAGATAATGGTGAAGCTTTCTTT	CASGLVPDNGEAFF
15	TRBV20-1	many	TRBD2	TRBJ2-1	TGCAGTGCTAGAGATTTGGCTAGCGGGGGCATAGCGCAGTTCTTC	CSARDLASGGIAQFF
15	TRBV2	few	.	TRBJ1-1	TGTGCCAGCAGTATTTACCCCGGGGGGGACACTGAAGCTTTCTTT	CASSIYPGGDTEAFF
15	TRBV2	.	.	TRBJ2-3	TGTGCCAGCAACGTCCCCTGGGAGAGCACAGATACGCAGTATTTT	CASNVPWESTDTQYF
14	TRBV27	many	.	TRBJ2-2	TGTGCCAGCAGTCCACAGAAAAACACCGGGGAGCTGTTTTTT	CASSPQKNTGELFF
16	TRBV6-1	.	TRBD1	TRBJ2-3	TGTGCCAGCAGTGAAATACGCGGGACAGGGATGGATACGCAGTATTTT	CASSEIRGTGMDTQYF
14	TRBV4-1	.	.	TRBJ2-7	TGCGCCAGCAGCCACGGCCTAGAGTCCTACGAGCAGTACTTC	CASSHGLESYEQYF
13	TRBV19	.	.	TRBJ2-5	TGTGCCAGCCGGCCCCAAGGGGTTGAGACCCAGTACTTC	CASRPQGVETQYF
13	TRBV20-1	.	.	TRBJ2-2	TGCAGTGGAGCCTTCGCGAACACCGGGGAGCTGTTTTTT	CSGAFANTGELFF
14	TRBV27	few	.	TRBJ2-5	TGTGCCAGCAGACCAGGGACCCCTATAGAGACCCAGTACTTC	CASRPGTPIETQYF
12	TRBV30	.	.	TRBJ2-7	TGTGCCTGCGCTGGATGGACCTACGAGCAGTACTTC	CACAGWTYEQYF
16	TRBV3-1	few	TRBD2	TRBJ2-1	TGTGCCAGCAGCCAAAGAAGCGGGGGTCCATACAATGAGCAGTTCTTC	CASSQRSGGPYNEQFF
14	TRBV15	few	.	TRBJ1-5	TGTGCCACCAGCAGAGACAGACAGAATCAGCCCCAGCATTTT	CATSRDRQNQPQHF
18	TRBV11-2	few	TRBD2	TRBJ2-1	TGTGCCAGCAGCTCTCTAAACACGGGACTAGCGGGGTACAATGAGCAGTTCTTC	CASSSLNTGLAGYNEQFF
13	TRBV7-2	.	TRBD2	TRBJ2-4	TGTGCCAGCAGGGAGGGAGGGGAAAACATTCAGTACTTC	CASREGGENIQYF
17	TRBV12-5	few	.	TRBJ2-5	TGTGCTAGTGGTTTGGTGGCAGGGGCCTACTCCCAAGAGACCCAGTACTTC	CASGLVAGAYSQETQYF
12	TRBV12-3/TRBV12-4	few	.	TRBJ1-1	TGTGCCAGCAGTCCCGGGACGGTCGAAGCTTTCTTT	CASSPGTVEAFF
19	TRBV3-1	.	.	TRBJ1-4	TGTGCCTTCAGTTCCCCTTCCGGACAGCTTAATCCAACTAATGAAAAACTGTTTTTT	CAFSSPSGQLNPTNEKLFF
14	TRBV19	many	.	TRBJ2-1	TGTGCCAGTACCCCAGGGGCCTCCTACAATGAGCAGTTCTTC	CASTPGASYNEQFF
16	TRBV16	few	TRBD1	TRBJ1-2	TGTGCCAGCAGCCTTATTGTCACAGGGGGCAACTATGGCTACACCTTC	CASSLIVTGGNYGYTF
15	TRBV6-5	many	TRBD1	TRBJ1-1	TGCGCCAGCAGCTTGGGGACAGGTCCGAACACTGAAGCTTTCTTT	CASSLGTGPNTEAFF
19	TRBV4-1	.	.	TRBJ2-1	TGCGCCAGCAGCCAAGATGCCCAGCCACCTTTACTATCGGGCAATGAGCAGTTCTTC	CASSQDAQPPLLSGNEQFF
16	TRBV9	.	TRBD1	TRBJ2-7	TGTGCCAGCAGCGATAGAACCGGGACAGGGCTCAACGAGCAGTACTTC	CASSDRTGTGLNEQYF
16	TRBV4-1	few	TRBD2	TRBJ2-1	TGCGCCAGCAGCCCGAGCGGGACTCCCTCCTACAATGAGCAGTTCTTC	CASSPSGTPSYNEQFF
18	TRBV5-1	many	TRBD1	TRBJ2-7	TGCGCCAGCAGCTTGGGGGACAGGGGGATAATCGGGTCCTACGAGCAGTACTTC	CASSLGDRGIIGSYEQYF
15	TRBV6-4	few	.	TRBJ2-7	TGTGCCAGCAGTGGCACGGTCCGGCCCCACTACGAGCAGTACTTC	CASSGTVRPHYEQYF
11	TRBV30	few	TRBD2	TRBJ2-2	TGTGCCTGGTCTTCTAGCGGGGGGCTGTTTTTT	CAWSSSGGLFF
19	TRBV7-6	.	.	TRBJ2-3	TGTGCCAGCAGCTTAGACCCCAAAGGGGGGGGATCGAGCACAGATACGCAGTATTTT	CASSLDPKGGGSSTDTQYF
10	TRBV12-3/TRBV12-4	.	.	TRBJ2-2	TGTGCCAGTTCCAGCGGGGAGCTGTTTTTT	CASSSGELFF
20	TRBV11-2	many	TRBD1	TRBJ1-1	TGTGCCAGCAGCGCGTACAACCCGGGACAGGGGGAGTTTATGAACACTGAAGCTTTCTTT	CASSAYNPGQGEFMNTEAFF
11	TRBV19	few	.	TRBJ1-1	TGTGCCAGTAGCAGATACACTGAAGCTTTCTTT	CASSRYTEAFF
16	TRBV7-2	few	.	TRBJ1-5	TGTGCCAGCAGCCGTCGCCCACCGGGACAAAAACAACCCCAGCATTTT	CASSRRPPGQKQPQHF
14	TRBV5-1	many	.	TRBJ2-3	TGCGCCAGCAGCTTGGGGGAAGCACCCGATACGCAGTATTTT	CASSLGEAPDTQYF
13	TRBV7-9	many	.	TRBJ2-1	TGTGCCAGCAGCTTAGTCAACTACAATGAGCAGTTCTTC	CASSLVNYNEQFF
16	TRBV4-1	.	.	TRBJ2-7	TGCGCCAGCAGCCAAGATCATAAGGGGTTTCCCTACGAGCAGTACTTC	CASSQDHKGFPYEQYF
17	TRBV2	few	TRBD2	TRBJ2-5	TGTGCCAGCAGTGAAGGACTAGCGTTCACTCGGGGAGAGACCCAGTACTTC	CASSEGLAFTRGETQYF
15	TRBV19	few	.	TRBJ2-1	TGTGCCAGTACCTCCCATTATCAACAACGGGATGAGCAGTTCTTC	CASTSHYQQRDEQFF
15	TRBV5-5	.	TRBD1	TRBJ1-4	TGTGCCAGCAGCTTCGCTTCACAGGGGGATGAAAAACTGTTTTTT	CASSFASQGDEKLFF
16	TRBV6-1	.	.	TRBJ2-6	TGTGCCAGCAGTGGAGACCAGGGCTCTGGGGCCAACGTCCTGACTTTC	CASSGDQGSGANVLTF
13	TRBV9	many	.	TRBJ2-7	TGTGCCAGCAGCGTAGCTACCGGCTACGAGCAGTACTTC	CASSVATGYEQYF
13	TRBV7-9	few	.	TRBJ1-2	TGTGCCAGCACCACAGTAGCTAACTATGGCTACACCTTC	CASTTVANYGYTF
16	TRBV6-1	few	.	TRBJ2-5	TGTGCCAGCAGTGAAGGGTTAGGGTGGACGGATGAGACCCAGTACTTC	CASSEGLGWTDETQYF
15	TRBV5-1	few	.	TRBJ1-1	TGCGCCAGCAGCGCTAGCTCAGGGATTTACACTGAAGCTTTCTTT	CASSASSGIYTEAFF